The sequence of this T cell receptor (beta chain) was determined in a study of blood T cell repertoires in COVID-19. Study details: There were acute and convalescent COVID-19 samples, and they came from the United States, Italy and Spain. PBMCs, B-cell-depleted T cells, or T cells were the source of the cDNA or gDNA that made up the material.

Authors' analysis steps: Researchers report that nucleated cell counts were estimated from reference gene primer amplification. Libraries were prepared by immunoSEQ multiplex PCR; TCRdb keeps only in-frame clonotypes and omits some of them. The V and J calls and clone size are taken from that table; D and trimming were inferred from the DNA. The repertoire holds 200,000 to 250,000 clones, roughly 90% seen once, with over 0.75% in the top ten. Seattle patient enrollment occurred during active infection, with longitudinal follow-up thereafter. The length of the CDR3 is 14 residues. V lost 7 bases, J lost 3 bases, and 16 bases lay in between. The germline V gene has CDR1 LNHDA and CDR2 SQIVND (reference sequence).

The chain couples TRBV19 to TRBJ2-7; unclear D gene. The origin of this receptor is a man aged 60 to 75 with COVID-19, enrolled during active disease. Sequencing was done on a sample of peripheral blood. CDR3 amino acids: CASTSGLRDYEQYF. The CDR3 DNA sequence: TGTGCCAGTACTTCCGGGTTGCGAGACTACGAGCAGTACTTC. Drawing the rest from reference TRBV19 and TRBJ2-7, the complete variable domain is DGGITQSPKYLFRKEGQNVTLSCEQNLNHDAMYWYRQDPGQGLRLIYYSQIVNDFQKGDIAEGYSVSREKKESFPLTVTSAQKNPTAFYLCASTSGLRDYEQYFGPGTRLTVT.